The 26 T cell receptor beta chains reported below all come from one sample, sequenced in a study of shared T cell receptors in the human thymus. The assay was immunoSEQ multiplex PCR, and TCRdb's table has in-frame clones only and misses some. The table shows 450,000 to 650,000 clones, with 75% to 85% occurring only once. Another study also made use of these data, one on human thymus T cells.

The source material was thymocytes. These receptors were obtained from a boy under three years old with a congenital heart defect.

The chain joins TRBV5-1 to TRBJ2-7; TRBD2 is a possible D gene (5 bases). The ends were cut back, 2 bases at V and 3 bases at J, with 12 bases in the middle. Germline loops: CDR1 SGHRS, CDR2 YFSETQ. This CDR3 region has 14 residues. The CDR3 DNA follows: TGCGCCAGCAGCTTATGGACTGGTGGCTACGAGCAGTACTTC. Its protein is CASSLWTGGYEQYF. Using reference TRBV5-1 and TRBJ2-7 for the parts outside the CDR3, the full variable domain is KAGVTQTPRYLIKTRGQQVTLSCSPISGHRSVSWYQQTPGQGLQFLFEYFSETQRNKGNFPGRFSGRQFSNSRSEMNVSTLELGDSALYLCASSLWTGGYEQYFGPGTRLTVT.

CDR3 protein: CASTPQMRYNEQFF. The CDR3 nucleotides read TGTGCCAGTACTCCACAAATGAGGTACAATGAGCAGTTCTTC. The chain employs TRBV19 and TRBJ2-1; the D is unclear. The CDR3 has 14 amino acids. The germline V and J ends were trimmed by 7 bases and 4 bases, with 14 bases remaining between them. Germline CDR1 LNHDA, CDR2 SQIVND (reference sequence).

This chain's CDR3 is CASSSRVAKNIQYF. The DNA of the CDR3 is TGTGCCAGCAGTAGCAGGGTGGCCAAAAACATTCAGTACTTC. This chain joins TRBV2 and TRBJ2-4, with D possibly matching TRBD1 (5 bases). The germline V gene encodes CDR1 SNHLY and CDR2 FYNNEI. V was shortened by 5 bases and J by 1 base, with 9 bases between the two germline ends. The CDR3 runs to 14 residues.

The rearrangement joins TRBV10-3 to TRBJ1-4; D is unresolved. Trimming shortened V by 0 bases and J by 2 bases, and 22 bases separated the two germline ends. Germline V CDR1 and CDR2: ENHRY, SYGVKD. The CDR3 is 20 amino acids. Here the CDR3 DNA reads TGTGCCATCAGTGAGTCACATACGAGAGGGTGGAAGGACACTAATGAAAAACTGTTTTTT. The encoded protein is CAISESHTRGWKDTNEKLFF.

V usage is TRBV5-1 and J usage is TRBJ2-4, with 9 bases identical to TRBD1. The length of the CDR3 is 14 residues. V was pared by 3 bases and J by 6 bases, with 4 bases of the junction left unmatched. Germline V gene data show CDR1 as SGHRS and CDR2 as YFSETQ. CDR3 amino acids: CASSWGQGRNIQYF. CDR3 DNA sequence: TGCGCCAGCAGCTGGGGACAGGGAAGAAACATTCAGTACTTC.

The CDR3 bases are TGCGCCAGCAGGCTAGATGTCCTACCAACTAATGAAAAACTGTTTTTT. Translated: CASRLDVLPTNEKLFF. The rearrangement links TRBV5-1 to TRBJ1-4, with D hard to call. V was shortened by 5 bases and J by 0 bases, with 14 bases between the two germline ends. Per germline, CDR1 SGHRS and CDR2 YFSETQ. This CDR3 is 16 amino acids long. The variable domain in full, with the rest retrieved from reference TRBV5-1 and TRBJ1-4, is KAGVTQTPRYLIKTRGQQVTLSCSPISGHRSVSWYQQTPGQGLQFLFEYFSETQRNKGNFPGRFSGRQFSNSRSEMNVSTLELGDSALYLCASRLDVLPTNEKLFFGSGTQLSVL.

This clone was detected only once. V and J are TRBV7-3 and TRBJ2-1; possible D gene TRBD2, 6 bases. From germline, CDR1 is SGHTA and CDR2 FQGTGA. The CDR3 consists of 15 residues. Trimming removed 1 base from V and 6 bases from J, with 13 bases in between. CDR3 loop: CASSLRAGLRNEQFF. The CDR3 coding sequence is TGTGCCAGCAGCTTAAGGGCGGGATTACGCAATGAGCAGTTCTTC.

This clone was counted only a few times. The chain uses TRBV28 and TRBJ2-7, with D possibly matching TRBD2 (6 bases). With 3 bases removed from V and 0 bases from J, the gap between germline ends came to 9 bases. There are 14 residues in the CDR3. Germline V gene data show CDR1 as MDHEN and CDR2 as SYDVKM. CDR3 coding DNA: TGTGCCAGCAGTTTTCGTAGCGGCTCCTACGAGCAGTACTTC. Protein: CASSFRSGSYEQYF.

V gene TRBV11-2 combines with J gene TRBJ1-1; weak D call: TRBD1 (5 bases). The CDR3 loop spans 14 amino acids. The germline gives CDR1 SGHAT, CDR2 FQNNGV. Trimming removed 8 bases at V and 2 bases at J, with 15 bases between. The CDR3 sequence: CASVRDSTNTEAFF. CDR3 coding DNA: TGTGCCAGCGTCAGGGACTCCACAAACACTGAAGCTTTCTTT.

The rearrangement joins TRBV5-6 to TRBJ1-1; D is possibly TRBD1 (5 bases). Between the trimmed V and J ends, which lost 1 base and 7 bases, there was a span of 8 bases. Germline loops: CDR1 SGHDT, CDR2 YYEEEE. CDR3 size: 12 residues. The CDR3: CASSLWGNEAFF. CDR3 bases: TGTGCCAGCAGCTTGTGGGGCAATGAAGCTTTCTTT.

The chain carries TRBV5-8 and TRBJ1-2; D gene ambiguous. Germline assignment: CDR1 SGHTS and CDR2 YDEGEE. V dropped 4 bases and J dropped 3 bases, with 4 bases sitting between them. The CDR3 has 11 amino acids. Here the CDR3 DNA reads TGTGCCAGCAGCCTACACTATGGCTACACCTTC. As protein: CASSLHYGYTF.

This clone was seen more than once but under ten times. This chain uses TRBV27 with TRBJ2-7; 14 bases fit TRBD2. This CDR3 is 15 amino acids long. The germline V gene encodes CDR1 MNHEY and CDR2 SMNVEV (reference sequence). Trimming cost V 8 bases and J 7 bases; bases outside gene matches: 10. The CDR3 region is CASSMRLAGGREQYF. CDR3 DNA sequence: TGTGCCAGCTCCATGCGACTAGCGGGAGGGAGGGAGCAGTACTTC.

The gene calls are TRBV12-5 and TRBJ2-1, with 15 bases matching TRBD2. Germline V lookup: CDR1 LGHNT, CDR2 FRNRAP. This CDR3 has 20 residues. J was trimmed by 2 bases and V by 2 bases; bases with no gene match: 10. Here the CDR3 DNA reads TGTGCTAGTGGTTTGTACCGGACTAGCGGGAGGGCCTTGGCCTACAATGAGCAGTTCTTC. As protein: CASGLYRTSGRALAYNEQFF.

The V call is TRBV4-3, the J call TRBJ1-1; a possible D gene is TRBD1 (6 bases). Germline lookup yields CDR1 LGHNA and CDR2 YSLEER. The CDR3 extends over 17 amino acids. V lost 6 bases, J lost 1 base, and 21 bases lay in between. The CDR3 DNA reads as TGCGCCAGCAGTTGGGACCCCCTGACAGGTGAGAACACTGAAGCTTTCTTT. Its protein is CASSWDPLTGENTEAFF.

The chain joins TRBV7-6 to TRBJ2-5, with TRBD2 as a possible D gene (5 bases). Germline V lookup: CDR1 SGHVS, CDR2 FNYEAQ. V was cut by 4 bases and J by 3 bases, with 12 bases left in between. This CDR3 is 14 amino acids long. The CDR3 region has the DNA TGTGCCAGCAGCTCCCTGAGGGTGGAAGAGACCCAGTACTTC. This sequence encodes CASSSLRVEETQYF. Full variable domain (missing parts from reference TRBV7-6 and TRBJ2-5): GAGVSQSPRYKVTKRGQDVALRCDPISGHVSLYWYRQALGQGPEFLTYFNYEAQQDKSGLPNDRFSAERPEGSISTLTIQRTEQRDSAMYRCASSSLRVEETQYFGPGTRLLVL.

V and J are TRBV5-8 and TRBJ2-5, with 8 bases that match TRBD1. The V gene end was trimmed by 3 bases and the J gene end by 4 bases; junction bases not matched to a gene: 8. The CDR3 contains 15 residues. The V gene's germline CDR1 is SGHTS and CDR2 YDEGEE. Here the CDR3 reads CASSWAGGAVETQYF. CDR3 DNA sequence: TGTGCCAGCAGCTGGGCAGGGGGCGCCGTAGAGACCCAGTACTTC. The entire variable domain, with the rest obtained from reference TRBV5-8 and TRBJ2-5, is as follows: EAGVTQSPTHLIKTRGQQATLRCSPISGHTSVYWYQQALGLGLQFLLWYDEGEERNRGNFPPRFSGRQFPNYSSELNVNALELEDSALYLCASSWAGGAVETQYFGPGTRLLVL.

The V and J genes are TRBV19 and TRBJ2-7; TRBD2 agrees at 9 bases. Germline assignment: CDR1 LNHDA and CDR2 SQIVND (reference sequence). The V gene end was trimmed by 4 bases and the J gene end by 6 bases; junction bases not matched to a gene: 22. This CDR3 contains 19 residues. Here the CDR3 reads CASSTGTNGEREAPTEQYF. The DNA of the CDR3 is TGTGCCAGTAGTACAGGGACGAATGGAGAGCGGGAGGCCCCCACCGAGCAGTACTTC. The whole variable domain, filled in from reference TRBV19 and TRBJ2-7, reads DGGITQSPKYLFRKEGQNVTLSCEQNLNHDAMYWYRQDPGQGLRLIYYSQIVNDFQKGDIAEGYSVSREKKESFPLTVTSAQKNPTAFYLCASSTGTNGEREAPTEQYFGPGTRLTVT.

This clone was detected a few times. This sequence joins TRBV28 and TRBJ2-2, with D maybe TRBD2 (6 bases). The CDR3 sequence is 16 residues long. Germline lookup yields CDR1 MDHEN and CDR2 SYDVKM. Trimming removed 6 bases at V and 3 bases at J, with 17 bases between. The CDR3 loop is CASSSSEGRDTGELFF. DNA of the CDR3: TGTGCCAGCAGCTCCTCGGAGGGCCGGGACACCGGGGAGCTGTTTTTT.

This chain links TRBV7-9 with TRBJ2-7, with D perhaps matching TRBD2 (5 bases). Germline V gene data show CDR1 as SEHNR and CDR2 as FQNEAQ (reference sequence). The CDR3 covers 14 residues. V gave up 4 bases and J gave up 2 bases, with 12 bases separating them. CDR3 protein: CASSSGEGTYEQYF. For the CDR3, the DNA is TGTGCCAGCAGCTCAGGCGAGGGTACCTACGAGCAGTACTTC. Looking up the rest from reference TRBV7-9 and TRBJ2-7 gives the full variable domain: DTGVSQNPRHKITKRGQNVTFRCDPISEHNRLYWYRQTLGQGPEFLTYFQNEAQLEKSRLLSDRFSAERPKGSFSTLEIQRTEQGDSAMYLCASSSGEGTYEQYFGPGTRLTVT.

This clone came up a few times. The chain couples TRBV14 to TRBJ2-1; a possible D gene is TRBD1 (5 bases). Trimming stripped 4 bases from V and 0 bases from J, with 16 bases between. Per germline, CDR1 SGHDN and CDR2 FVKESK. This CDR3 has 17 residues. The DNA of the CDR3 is TGTGCCAGCAGCCCAGGTCCAGGGCTCTCCTCCTACAATGAGCAGTTCTTC. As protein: CASSPGPGLSSYNEQFF.

The CDR3 DNA reads as TGCGCCAGCAGCCCCGGACAGGGTGGCTCCTACGAGCAGTACTTC. Protein: CASSPGQGGSYEQYF. The chain uses TRBV5-1 and TRBJ2-7; 8 bases align to TRBD1. Trimming at V came to 4 bases and at J to 0 bases, leaving 6 bases not matched to a gene. This CDR3 contains 15 residues. CDR1 SGHRS and CDR2 YFSETQ come from the germline V gene.

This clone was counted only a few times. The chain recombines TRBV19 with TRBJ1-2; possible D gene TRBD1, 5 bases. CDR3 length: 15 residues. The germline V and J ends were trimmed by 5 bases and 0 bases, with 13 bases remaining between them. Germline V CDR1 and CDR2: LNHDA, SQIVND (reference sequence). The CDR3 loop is CASSRGTEANYGYTF. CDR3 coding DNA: TGTGCCAGTAGTCGCGGGACCGAAGCTAACTATGGCTACACCTTC.

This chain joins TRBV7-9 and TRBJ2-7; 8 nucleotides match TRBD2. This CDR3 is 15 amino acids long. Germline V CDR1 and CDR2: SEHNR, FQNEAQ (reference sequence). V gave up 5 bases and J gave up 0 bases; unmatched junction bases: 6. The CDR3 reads CASSPSGSLSYEQYF. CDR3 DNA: TGTGCCAGCAGCCCCAGCGGGAGCCTCTCCTACGAGCAGTACTTC.

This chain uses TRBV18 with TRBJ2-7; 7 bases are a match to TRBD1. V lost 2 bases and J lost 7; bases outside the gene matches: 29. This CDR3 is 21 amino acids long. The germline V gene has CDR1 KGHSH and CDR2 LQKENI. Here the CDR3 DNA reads TGTGCCAGCTCACCATTCGTCCCAAAAGCACCGGGACAGAGGGGAATTTGGGAGCAGTACTTC. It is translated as CASSPFVPKAPGQRGIWEQYF.

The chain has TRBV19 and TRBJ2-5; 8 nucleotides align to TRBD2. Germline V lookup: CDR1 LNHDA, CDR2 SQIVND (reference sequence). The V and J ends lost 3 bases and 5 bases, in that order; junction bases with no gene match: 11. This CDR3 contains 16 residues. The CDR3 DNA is TGTGCCAGTAGTATCCAGGGACGGGAGGGCCGGGAGACCCAGTACTTC. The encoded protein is CASSIQGREGRETQYF.

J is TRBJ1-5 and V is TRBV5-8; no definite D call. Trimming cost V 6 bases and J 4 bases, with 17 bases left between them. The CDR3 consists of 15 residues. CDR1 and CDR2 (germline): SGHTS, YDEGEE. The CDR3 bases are TGTGCCAGCACCCCTCCGGGAGGGCGGAATCAGCCCCAGCATTTT. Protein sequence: CASTPPGGRNQPQHF.